The 22 T cell receptor beta chains presented below share a single source sample, sequenced in a study of metastatic and nonmetastatic thyroid tumors. All patients reached thyroid surgery having received no treatment beforehand. TCRdb re-called clones via MiXCR from the PCR reads. The sample includes tens of thousands of clones, approximately 23% of them seen just once. The source material was tumor tissue. The receptor source for this set is a female donor with papillary thyroid cancer or a benign thyroid nodule (not recorded which). Some clones in this sample may be carry-over from other donors' samples.

The rearrangement links TRBV11-2 to TRBJ1-2, with a weak D call TRBD1 (5 bases). Germline CDR1 reads SGHAT; CDR2 reads FQNNGV. The CDR3 covers 14 residues. Trimming took 5 bases from V and 4 from J, leaving 14 bases between them. The CDR3 DNA sequence: TGTGCCAGCAGCCCCAGTTCGGGGGGCTATGGCTACACCTTC. It specifies CASSPSSGGYGYTF.

V and J are TRBV7-8 and TRBJ2-5; D uncertain. Trimming shortened V by 0 bases and J by 1 base, and 3 bases separated the two germline ends. CDR1 and CDR2 (germline): SGHVS, FQNEAQ. CDR3 length: 13 residues. CDR3: CASSLASQETQYF. CDR3 bases: TGTGCCAGCAGCTTAGCTAGCCAAGAGACCCAGTACTTC. The whole variable domain, remainder taken from reference TRBV7-8 and TRBJ2-5, is GAGVSQSPRYKVAKRGQDVALRCDPISGHVSLFWYQQALGQGPEFLTYFQNEAQLDKSGLPSDRFFAERPEGSVSTLKIQRTQQEDSAVYLCASSLASQETQYFGPGTRLLVL.

In its sample, this clone was seen a few times. The chain links TRBV6-4 to TRBJ2-1; no clear D gene. Germline CDR1 and CDR2: MRHNA and SNTAGT. Trimming shortened V by 2 bases and J by 5 bases, and 19 bases separated the two germline ends. CDR3 size: 17 residues. The CDR3 spells CASSDPTTIGTNNEQFF. The CDR3 DNA reads TGTGCCAGCAGTGACCCCACCACTATCGGTACAAACAATGAGCAGTTCTTC.

This clone was found a few times. CDR3 in amino acids: CASSLMGEGAGTF. CDR3 sequence (DNA): TGTGCCAGCAGTTTGATGGGGGAAGGGGCTGGCACCTTC. V gene TRBV12-3 or TRBV12-4 combines with J gene TRBJ1-2, with a weak D call TRBD1 (5 bases). V lost 3 bases to trimming and J lost 13 bases, with 18 bases between them. This CDR3 region has 13 residues.

The V gene is TRBV30, the J gene TRBJ2-2, with TRBD2 identical over 7 bases. The CDR3 has 13 amino acids. Per germline, CDR1 GTSNPN and CDR2 SVGIG (reference sequence). Losses at the gene ends were 3 bases for V and 7 bases for J; bases not matched to a gene: 5. CDR3 bases: TGTGCCTGGAGGGGACTATCGGTCGGGGAGCTGTTTTTT. It codes for CAWRGLSVGELFF. Full variable domain (outside the CDR3, taken from reference TRBV30 and TRBJ2-2): SQTIHQWPATLVQPVGSPLSLECTVEGTSNPNLYWYRQAAGRGLQLLFYSVGIGQISSEVPQNLSASRPQDRQFILSSKKLLLSDSGFYLCAWRGLSVGELFFGEGSRLTVL.

The gene calls are TRBV4-2 and TRBJ1-6; no clear D. Germline lookup yields CDR1 LGHNA and CDR2 YNFKEQ. The CDR3 spans 14 residues. V lost 1 base, J lost 6 bases, and 7 bases lay in between. This CDR3 reads CASSQGQTNSPLHF. In DNA, the CDR3 is TGTGCCAGCAGCCAAGGGCAGACTAATTCACCCCTCCACTTT.

At least ten counts were recorded for this clone. A much larger clone is a single base away; this may be a read error. The chain uses TRBV6-6 and TRBJ2-7, with D hard to call. The V gene's germline CDR1 is MNHNY and CDR2 SVGAGI (reference sequence). The length of the CDR3 is 18 residues. The CDR3 DNA reads TGTGCCGGCAGCCCTACTTCTAGGGCCCCACCGCAACCCTACGAGCAGTACTTC. Protein sequence: CAGSPTSRAPPQPYEQYF.

This clone was seen many times. The rearrangement uses TRBV28 and TRBJ1-5; D ambiguous. Per the germline V gene, CDR1 is MDHEN and CDR2 is SYDVKM. The ends were cut back, 7 bases at V and 0 bases at J, with 7 bases in the middle. The CDR3 covers 13 residues. DNA for the CDR3: TGTGCCAGCACAGGACCTAGCAATCAGCCCCAGCATTTT. This encodes CASTGPSNQPQHF.

CDR3 residues: CAWSGVPNEKLFF. In DNA, the CDR3 is TGTGCCTGGAGTGGGGTGCCTAATGAAAAACTGTTTTTT. The chain combines TRBV30 with TRBJ1-4; D gene unclear. Trimming took off 1 base at V and 3 bases at J, with 6 bases between the two ends. Germline CDR1 is GTSNPN and CDR2 is SVGIG (reference sequence). The CDR3 consists of 13 residues.

This clone was counted many times. The J gene is TRBJ1-1, the V gene TRBV7-3; D is unclear. Trimming pared 2 bases from V and 7 bases from J, leaving 11 bases between. Germline V gene sequence: CDR1 SGHTA, CDR2 FQGTGA. The CDR3 runs to 13 residues. The CDR3 DNA follows: TGTGCCAGCAGCTTATCCGGGATGGATGAAGCTTTCTTT. It yields the protein CASSLSGMDEAFF.

V is TRBV6-1 and J is TRBJ1-6; 9 nucleotides match TRBD1. Per the germline V gene, CDR1 is MNHNS and CDR2 is SASEGT. Unmatched junction bases numbered 12, after V lost 6 bases and J lost 9 bases. This CDR3 has 16 amino acids. The CDR3 bases are TGTGCCAGCAGACGCAAGGGACAGGGTATCAGTTCACCCCTCCACTTT. It is translated as CASRRKGQGISSPLHF.

This clone was seen at least ten times. J is TRBJ2-2 and V is TRBV9; D tentatively fits TRBD1 or TRBD2 (5 bases each). Germline values: CDR1 SGDLS, CDR2 YYNGEE. V shed 3 bases and J shed 0 bases, with 18 bases lying between them. The CDR3 loop spans 18 amino acids. The CDR3 region has the DNA TGTGCCAGCAGCGCAATTCGGGGCTTCGTCGCGAACACCGGGGAGCTGTTTTTT. Translating gives CASSAIRGFVANTGELFF.

In its sample, this clone ranks as medium-sized. The rearrangement joins TRBV6-5 to TRBJ1-6; 7 bases line up with TRBD1. CDR3 length equals 14 residues. Germline V gene lookup returns CDR1 MNHEY and CDR2 SVGAGI. V was clipped by 2 bases and J by 7 bases; unmatched bases: 2. CDR3 loop: CASSYGTANSPLHF. The DNA of the CDR3 is TGTGCCAGCAGTTACGGGACAGCCAATTCACCCCTCCACTTT.

This clone was observed many times. This chain joins TRBV2 and TRBJ1-4; perhaps TRBD1 as D (5 bases). From germline, CDR1 is SNHLY and CDR2 FYNNEI. The CDR3 is made up of 14 amino acids. V was trimmed by 6 bases and J by 3 bases, leaving 11 bases between them. The CDR3 here is CASRDGGANEKLFF. In DNA form, the CDR3 reads TGTGCCAGCAGAGACGGGGGGGCTAATGAAAAACTGTTTTTT. Together with reference TRBV2 and TRBJ1-4, the CDR3 gives the full variable domain: EPEVTQTPSHQVTQMGQEVILRCVPISNHLYFYWYRQILGQKVEFLVSFYNNEISEKSEIFDDQFSVERPDGSNFTLKIRSTKLEDSAMYFCASRDGGANEKLFFGSGTQLSVL.

This clone was counted ten times or more. V and J are TRBV9 and TRBJ2-5, with 9 bases fitting TRBD2. CDR1 and CDR2 from the germline V gene are SGDLS and YYNGEE. CDR3 length: 14 residues. Losses at the gene ends were 4 bases for V and 3 bases for J; bases not matched to a gene: 4. Here the CDR3 reads CASSTRTSEETQYF. The DNA for the CDR3 is TGTGCCAGCAGCACACGGACTAGCGAAGAGACCCAGTACTTC.

CDR3 sequence (DNA): TGTGCCAGCAGTTCGGACAACTCCTACGATCGGTACTTC. This sequence encodes CASSSDNSYDRYF. The rearrangement links TRBV6-5 to TRBJ2-7; a weak D match, TRBD1 (5 bases). The V end was cut by 4 bases, the J end by 12 bases, with 19 bases between. This CDR3 is 13 amino acids long. Germline V gives CDR1 MNHEY, CDR2 SVGAGI.

This clone occurred many times. CDR3 DNA: TGTGCCAGCAGTCGTAGGGAAACCAGCTCCTACGAGCAGTACTTC. This encodes CASSRRETSSYEQYF. J is TRBJ2-7 and V is TRBV7-8; no definite D call. The CDR3 covers 15 residues. Per germline, CDR1 SGHVS and CDR2 FQNEAQ. Trimming took 6 bases from V and 0 from J, leaving 15 bases between them.

This chain's CDR3 is CASSEGGYGANVLTF. DNA of the CDR3: TGTGCCAGCAGTGAAGGGGGATATGGGGCCAACGTCCTGACTTTC. The rearrangement joins TRBV6-1 to TRBJ2-6; D is undetermined. V lost 1 base and J lost 3, with 7 bases in between. CDR1 is MNHNS, CDR2 SASEGT, per germline. CDR3 length: 15 residues.

The chain combines TRBV20-1 with TRBJ1-1, with D perhaps matching TRBD1 (5 bases). Trimming removed 2 bases from V and 1 base from J, with 14 bases in between. This CDR3 comprises 15 residues. From germline, CDR1 is DFQATT and CDR2 SNEGSKA (reference sequence). The CDR3 protein is CSARINGHPNTEAFF. CDR3 DNA: TGCAGTGCTAGAATAAATGGACATCCGAACACTGAAGCTTTCTTT.

This clone was found many times. J is TRBJ2-7 and V is TRBV9; a weak D match, TRBD2 (7 bases). The CDR3 loop spans 14 amino acids. Germline lookup yields CDR1 SGDLS and CDR2 YYNGEE. Trimming left V 4 bases short and J 2 bases short, with 13 bases between. CDR3 region: CASSPGGTPYEQYF. DNA of the CDR3: TGTGCCAGCAGCCCCGGGGGGACACCCTACGAGCAGTACTTC.

This clone came up many times. This sequence joins TRBV18 and TRBJ2-5; unclear D gene. There are 11 residues in the CDR3. V was pared by 6 bases and J by 2 bases, with 4 bases between. Germline V gene sequence: CDR1 KGHSH, CDR2 LQKENI. The CDR3 DNA sequence: TGTGCCAGCTCGCAACAAGAGACCCAGTACTTC. Translating gives CASSQQETQYF.

This clone is labeled as medium-sized. This chain uses TRBV20-1 with TRBJ1-1, with 8 bases matching TRBD1. The ends lost 0 bases at V and 2 bases at J; junction bases unmatched: 8. CDR1 and CDR2 from the germline V gene are DFQATT and SNEGSKA (reference sequence). This CDR3 is 16 amino acids long. This CDR3 reads CSARDITTGGNTEAFF. The CDR3, as DNA: TGCAGTGCTAGAGACATAACAACAGGGGGTAACACTGAAGCTTTCTTT.